One and the same sample provided the 29 T cell receptor beta chains below, sequenced in a study of tumor and adjacent non-tumor tissue in lung cancer. A modified ARM-PCR protocol with three rounds of nested PCR amplified TCRbeta. TCRdb re-called the multiplex PCR reads with MiXCR, one entry per CDR3 protein. This table has 50,000 or so distinct CDR3 sequences, about 79% appearing once. No cell sorting was done before RNA was extracted from the tissue. More than 3 cm separated this lung sample from the edge of the tumor. Input material: distant non-tumor lung tissue. The receptors were gathered from an older woman with non-small cell lung cancer.

A remark on this clonotype: This may stem from a read error, because a much larger clone lies one nucleotide away. The chain links TRBV20-1 to TRBJ2-1; D is tentatively TRBD1 or TRBD2 (5 bases each). Germline V CDR1 and CDR2: DFQATT, SNEGSKA (reference sequence). Trimming took off 5 bases at V and 0 bases at J, with 17 bases between the two ends. The CDR3 loop spans 16 amino acids. CDR3 residues: CSAGHGVHYSYNEQFF. In DNA form, the CDR3 reads TGCAGTGCTGGACACGGGGTTCACTACTCCTACAATGAGCAGTTCTTC.

Worth noting for this clonotype: One end of the junction varies from germline; a read error may be responsible. The J gene is TRBJ2-5, the V gene TRBV24-1; 12 bases map to TRBD1. There are 15 residues in the CDR3. From germline, CDR1 is KGHDR and CDR2 SFDVKD. Written as DNA, the CDR3 is TGTACCACCAGTGATGGGACAGGGGGCGCGGGGACCCAGTACTTC. Its translation is CTTSDGTGGAGTQYF.

As regards this clonotype: Its ends do not fully match the called genes, so a read error is possible. This sequence joins TRBV10-2 and TRBJ2-6; D call uncertain. Germline assignment: CDR1 WSHSY and CDR2 SAAADI. The CDR3 is 13 amino acids. CDR3 loop: CPSSDYGANVLTF. In nucleotides, the CDR3 is TGTCCCAGCAGTGATTACGGGGCCAACGTCCTGACTTTC.

Note on this clonotype: One base away lies a much larger clone, so this may be a sequencing read error. Written as DNA, the CDR3 is TGTGCCAGCGGTTCGGCGGTGGGCTCCTACAATGAGCAGTTCTTC. Its translation is CASGSAVGSYNEQFF. This chain uses TRBV28 with TRBJ2-1; no firm D call. The ends were cut back, 8 bases at V and 0 bases at J, with 14 bases in the middle. The germline CDR1 and CDR2 sequences are MDHEN and SYDVKM. The CDR3 runs 15 residues.

This clonotype was seen a few times. A junction boundary mismatches the germline segment, possibly from a read error. The chain employs TRBV28 and TRBJ2-7; D is unclear. CDR1 and CDR2 from the germline V gene are MDHEN and SYDVKM. The length of the CDR3 is 15 residues. The CDR3 region has the DNA TGTGCTAGCAGTTTCGTTGTGGGATCCGGCCACGAGCAGTACTTC. Its protein product is CASSFVVGSGHEQYF.

The chain uses TRBV6-5 and TRBJ2-5, with D possibly called TRBD1 or TRBD2 (5 bases each). Germline V CDR1 and CDR2: MNHEY, SVGAGI. The V and J ends lost 8 bases and 13 bases respectively, with 26 bases between them. This CDR3 is 14 amino acids long. CDR3 loop: CASCAQGEEEILYF. In DNA form, the CDR3 reads TGTGCCAGCTGTGCCCAGGGAGAGGAAGAGATCCTGTACTTC.

Worth noting for this clonotype: A much larger clone is a single base away; this may be a read error. The chain couples TRBV5-1 to TRBJ2-3; D is possibly TRBD2 (7 bases). This CDR3 comprises 16 residues. The ends were cut back, 4 bases at V and 2 bases at J, with 17 bases in the middle. Germline CDR1 and CDR2: SGHRS and YFSETQ. CDR3 loop: CASSTLGGTNTDTQYF. CDR3 in DNA: TGCGCCAGCAGCACGCTGGGAGGGACAAACACAGATACGCAGTATTTT.

This clonotype is a singleton in its sample. Compared with germline, one end of the junction differs, possibly owing to a read error. The chain carries TRBV29-1 and TRBJ2-2; maybe TRBD2 (6 bases). This CDR3 has 14 amino acids. Germline loops: CDR1 SQVTM, CDR2 ANQGSEA. CDR3 sequence reads: CSIGGLTNTGELFF. In nucleotides, the CDR3 is TGCAGCATTGGGGGACTGACGAACACCGGGGAACTGTTTTTT.

The sample holds one count of this clonotype. This chain connects TRBV6-5 to TRBJ2-2; D is possibly TRBD1 (5 bases). V lost 6 bases, J lost 10 bases, and 15 bases lay in between. CDR1 is MNHEY and CDR2 is SVGAGI in the germline V gene. CDR3 length equals 13 residues. The CDR3 spells CASRRQSTMELFF. For the CDR3, the DNA is TGTGCCAGCAGAAGACAGAGCACCATGGAGCTGTTTTTT.

A word on this clonotype: Germline and junction disagree at one end, which may indicate a read error. This chain connects TRBV4-3 to TRBJ1-3; D gene ambiguous. This CDR3 has 15 amino acids. In germline, CDR1 is LGHNA, CDR2 YSLEER. This chain's CDR3 is CTSSAGISTGDTIYF. For the CDR3, the DNA is TGCACCAGCAGCGCGGGGATCAGTACCGGTGATACCATATATTTT.

As to this clonotype: Relative to the germline gene, one junction end is altered; a read error may explain this. The chain is built from TRBV6-6 and TRBJ1-3, with D possibly TRBD1 on 5 matching bases. The CDR3 is 18 residues long. The germline CDR1 and CDR2 sequences are MNHNY and SVGAGI (reference sequence). CDR3 bases: TGTGCCAGCAGTTACCCCCCAGGGACCCTCGACTCTGGTAACATCATATATTTT. Its translation: CASSYPPGTLDSGNIIYF.

The CDR3: CASSYRDIYGETQYF. The CDR3 DNA sequence: TGTGCCAGCAGTTACCGTGACATCTATGGAGAGACCCAGTACTTC. V usage is TRBV6-5 and J usage is TRBJ2-5, with D uncertain. This CDR3 spans 15 amino acids. Germline loops: CDR1 MNHEY, CDR2 SVGAGI. Trimming cost V 2 bases and J 4 bases, with 14 bases left between them.

The table lists this clonotype with a count of one. In nucleotides, the CDR3 is TGTGCCAGCAGCTTAGCACGGGGGTTTGTTACCGGGGAGCTGTTTTTT. This sequence encodes CASSLARGFVTGELFF. The V call is TRBV7-8, the J call TRBJ2-2; D is possibly TRBD2 (6 bases). The CDR3 has 16 residues. Looked up from germline, CDR1 is SGHVS and CDR2 is FQNEAQ. The germline V and J ends were trimmed by 0 bases and 5 bases, with 13 bases remaining between them.

Concerning this clonotype itself: The junction and the germline gene differ at one end; a read error may be behind it. The gene calls are TRBV29-1 and TRBJ2-7, with D perhaps matching TRBD2 (5 bases). The length of the CDR3 is 12 residues. Germline CDR1 is SQVTM and CDR2 is ANQGSEA. The CDR3 reads CSAGGRINEQYF. CDR3 coding DNA: TGTAGCGCAGGTGGGAGAATCAACGAGCAGTACTTC.

Points on this clonotype: This could be a read error, since a much larger clone is one nucleotide away. This chain links TRBV16 with TRBJ2-7; 9 nucleotides match TRBD2. Germline V lookup: CDR1 KGHSY, CDR2 FQNENV. This CDR3 has 14 amino acids. CDR3 sequence reads: CANSQSGLASEQYF. Written as DNA, the CDR3 is TGTGCCAACAGCCAATCGGGACTAGCCAGCGAGCAGTACTTC.

This clonotype is deemed medium-sized. This sequence joins TRBV11-2 and TRBJ2-7; D possibly corresponds to TRBD2 (5 bases). In germline, CDR1 is SGHAT, CDR2 FQNNGV. V lost 5 bases and J 5 bases, leaving 19 bases between the germline ends. This CDR3 has 15 residues. The CDR3 protein is CASSLALPSAHEQYF. CDR3 in DNA: TGTGCCAGCAGCCTAGCCCTACCCTCGGCACACGAGCAGTACTTC. Combining the CDR3 with reference TRBV11-2 and TRBJ2-7 gives the whole variable domain EAGVAQSPRYKIIEKRQSVAFWCNPISGHATLYWYQQILGQGPKLLIQFQNNGVVDDSQLPKDRFSAERLKGVDSTLKIQPAKLEDSAVYLCASSLALPSAHEQYFGPGTRLTVT.

This CDR3 is CASSGPNSTIFSGANVLTF. CDR3 nucleotide sequence: TGTGCCAGCAGTGGCCCGAACAGTACCATATTCTCTGGGGCCAACGTCCTGACTTTC. The chain combines TRBV6-1 with TRBJ2-6; D remains ambiguous. Germline V CDR1 and CDR2: MNHNS, SASEGT. There are 19 residues in the CDR3. V lost 4 bases and J 0 bases, leaving 19 bases between the germline ends.

As for this clonotype: A single base separates this from a much larger clone, so it may be a read error. V is TRBV28 and J is TRBJ1-1; TRBD1 agrees at 7 bases. The CDR3 is 13 amino acids. The germline gives CDR1 MDHEN, CDR2 SYDVKM. The CDR3 DNA follows: TGTGCCACCCTAGGACCACAGGGGACTGAAGTTTTCTTT. Its protein product is CATLGPQGTEVFF.

Details on this clonotype: Here the CDR3 omits its conserved ending phenylalanine or tryptophan, so a read error is the likely source. The CDR3 protein is CASSLVAGRENQPQHS. The CDR3 coding sequence is TGTGCCAGCAGTTTGGTTGCTGGGAGGGAAAATCAGCCCCAGCATTCT. J is TRBJ1-5 and V is TRBV5-8, with D hard to call. The CDR3 contains 16 residues. Germline V gene lookup returns CDR1 SGHTS and CDR2 YDEGEE.

The chain couples TRBV6-2 or TRBV6-3 to TRBJ2-4; D gene uncertain. V lost 2 bases and J lost 16, with 18 bases in between. Looked up from germline, CDR1 is MNHEY and CDR2 is SVGEGT. CDR3 length: 13 amino acids. Here the CDR3 reads CASSYGVQNIHYF. The CDR3 DNA follows: TGTGCCAGCAGTTACGGTGTCCAAAACATCCACTACTTC.

About this clonotype: A clone one base away is much larger, so this may be a read error. The CDR3 spells CASGGETQYF. CDR3 coding DNA: TGTGCCAGCGGCGGGGAGACCCAGTACTTC. J is TRBJ2-5 and V is TRBV28; TRBD2 is a possible D gene (5 bases). Deletions cut 8 bases from V and 5 bases from J, with 6 bases between. Per germline, CDR1 MDHEN and CDR2 SYDVKM. This CDR3 is 10 amino acids long. Full variable domain (missing parts from reference TRBV28 and TRBJ2-5): DVKVTQSSRYLVKRTGEKVFLECVQDMDHENMFWYRQDPGLGLRLIYFSYDVKMKEKGDIPEGYSVSREKKERFSLILESASTNQTSMYLCASGGETQYFGPGTRLLVL.

The sample holds one count of this clonotype. The chain employs TRBV6-2 or TRBV6-3 and TRBJ1-5; D remains unclear. V was cut by 9 bases and J by 4 bases, with 25 bases left in between. The CDR3 sequence is 17 residues long. Germline CDR1 reads MNHEY; CDR2 reads SVGEGT. CDR3 bases: TGTGCCAGGAGTCGGACTGGGGTGGTGTATAGTAATCAGCCCCAGCATTTT. This sequence encodes CARSRTGVVYSNQPQHF.

With regard to this clonotype: This CDR3 is missing its conserved last phenylalanine or tryptophan, likely due to a read error. The chain joins TRBV30 to TRBJ1-1; no firm D call. V was trimmed by 3 bases and J by 1 base, leaving 6 bases between them. Germline lookup yields CDR1 GTSNPN and CDR2 SVGIG (reference sequence). The CDR3 length is 12 residues. The CDR3 DNA is TGTGCCTGGAGCCAGGAGAACACTGAAGCTTTCATT. Protein product: CAWSQENTEAFI.

Concerning this clonotype itself: A read error may produce the germline difference seen at one junction end. The CDR3 nucleotides read TGTGCCAGCAGCCAAGTGGGGGTGTCTCTCTCCTACAATGAGCAGTTATTC. Its protein is CASSQVGVSLSYNEQLF. The V and J genes are TRBV14 and TRBJ2-1; TRBD1 or TRBD2 may be the D gene (5 bases each). CDR3 length equals 17 residues. Germline assignment: CDR1 SGHDN and CDR2 FVKESK.

This clonotype was seen at least ten times. The V gene is TRBV11-1, the J gene TRBJ1-2; D gene unclear. This CDR3 region has 14 residues. Germline V gene sequence: CDR1 SGHAT, CDR2 FQDESV (reference sequence). Trimming cost V 6 bases and J 4 bases, with 15 bases left between them. The DNA for the CDR3 is TGTGCCAGCAGTCATTCGGGAGTTGGCTATGGCTACACCTTC. It codes for CASSHSGVGYGYTF.

This clonotype was seen only once. Its ends do not fully match the called genes, so a read error is possible. The CDR3 bases are TGCAGCGTTGGGTATGACCAGTTGTTC. Translation: CSVGYDQLF. The chain couples TRBV29-1 to TRBJ2-1, with D hard to call. The germline gives CDR1 SQVTM, CDR2 ANQGSEA. The CDR3 totals 9 residues.

This chain joins TRBV4-3 and TRBJ2-1; D is perhaps TRBD2 (5 bases). Trimming took off 7 bases at V and 8 bases at J, with 21 bases between the two ends. The germline V gene has CDR1 LGHNA and CDR2 YSLEER. The CDR3 runs 15 residues. CDR3 in amino acids: CASNPSWRTGDEQFF. Here the CDR3 DNA reads TGCGCCAGCAACCCGAGCTGGAGGACTGGCGATGAGCAGTTCTTC.

To note about this clonotype: One junction end does not reproduce the germline sequence, and a read error may be involved. CDR3 residues: CASSLRWLETPFYKEQFF. CDR3 DNA sequence: TGCGCCAGCAGTCTCCGGTGGCTTGAGACGCCCTTTTACAAAGAGCAGTTCTTC. The genes are TRBV4-3 and TRBJ2-1; D is ambiguous. CDR1 and CDR2 from the germline V gene are LGHNA and YSLEER. This CDR3 spans 18 amino acids.

This clonotype was recorded many times. This chain joins TRBV7-9 and TRBJ2-3; D is unresolved. The V gene's germline CDR1 is SEHNR and CDR2 FQNEAQ (reference sequence). CDR3 size: 12 residues. Trimming left V 3 bases short and J 5 bases short, with 6 bases between. The CDR3 DNA reads TGTGCCAGCAGCTTTATCCTAGATACGCAGTATTTT. This sequence encodes CASSFILDTQYF.